This is a list of T cell receptor beta chains from one sample in a study of cytomegalovirus exposure and HLA in healthy donors. Produced via immunoSEQ multiplex PCR; TCRdb's table is partial and in-frame only. Here the sample spans over 200,000 clones, about 89% being singletons. Sample: PBMCs. Receptor source: a woman aged 18-29 years in good health and CMV-seronegative. The CDR3 runs from the conserved cysteine through the conserved F or W. Fields, in order: V gene, D gene, J gene, CDR3 length, clone size, CDR3 DNA, CDR3 protein. The D gene is left open where the match is weak. Clone size, where shown, is once, few, many, or a class for clones that have expanded.

>TRBV30|NA|TRBJ1-1|12|NA
TGTGCCTGGACGGAAAGTACGAGCGAGGCTTTCTTT
CAWTESTSEAFF
>TRBV10-3|NA|TRBJ1-4|14|NA
TGTGCCATCAGGGAAGAGGCAACTAATGAAAAACTGTTTTTT
CAIREEATNEKLFF
>TRBV5-1|TRBD1|TRBJ2-7|13|NA
TGCGCCAGCAGCTGGGGACAGGGGTACGAGCAGTACTTC
CASSWGQGYEQYF
>TRBV29-1|NA|TRBJ2-1|16|NA
TGCAGCGTTGCGGCCGGGGGTGGTATAAACTTAGGTGAGCAGTTCTTC
CSVAAGGGINLGEQFF
>TRBV7-2|NA|TRBJ2-1|15|NA
TGTGCCAGCAGCTTAATAAGCGGACCCTACAATGAGCAGTTCTTC
CASSLISGPYNEQFF
>TRBV19|NA|TRBJ1-1|12|NA
TGTGCCAGTAGTATTGATCAGGGCGAAGCTTTCTTT
CASSIDQGEAFF
>TRBV6-1|NA|TRBJ2-7|15|NA
TGTGCCAGCAGTGAATCCGGCAGGGGACCCTACGAGCAGTACTTC
CASSESGRGPYEQYF
>TRBV30|NA|TRBJ1-4|12|NA
TGTGCCTGGAGTGTTCCTCATGAAAAACTGTTTTTT
CAWSVPHEKLFF
>TRBV19|NA|TRBJ1-3|13|NA
TGTGCCAGTAGTAGCCAGGGCCGAAACACCATATATTTT
CASSSQGRNTIYF
>TRBV19|TRBD2|TRBJ2-3|11|NA
TGTGCCTCCCGACTAGCGGGACCGCAGTATTTT
CASRLAGPQYF
>TRBV28|TRBD2|TRBJ2-1|14|few
TGTGCCAGTCAATCGACTAGCGGTTACAATGAGCAGTTCTTC
CASQSTSGYNEQFF
>TRBV2|TRBD1|TRBJ2-3|13|NA
TGTGCCAGCACCGTGACAGGGGCAGATACGCAGTATTTT
CASTVTGADTQYF
>TRBV4-1|NA|TRBJ1-1|13|NA
TGCGCCAGCAGCCAACGACAGGCGGTAGAAGCTTTCTTT
CASSQRQAVEAFF
>TRBV6-5|TRBD1|TRBJ1-5|15|NA
TGTGCCAGCAGTTACTCGCGACAGGGTGGCCAGCCCCAGCATTTT
CASSYSRQGGQPQHF
>TRBV18|NA|TRBJ2-5|14|NA
TGTGCCAGCTCACCTGTAGGAGGATGGGAGACCCAGTACTTC
CASSPVGGWETQYF
>TRBV18|NA|TRBJ2-2|15|NA
TGTGCCAGCACAGAATTACAGCTGAACACCGGGGAGCTGTTTTTT
CASTELQLNTGELFF
>TRBV27|TRBD1|TRBJ2-1|17|NA
TGTGCCAGCAGTCTATCAGCCGGGACAGGACTCTACAATGAGCAGTTCTTC
CASSLSAGTGLYNEQFF
>TRBV6-5|NA|TRBJ1-2|13|few
TGTGCCAGCAGTCAAGGGGAAGGCTATGGCTACACCTTC
CASSQGEGYGYTF
>TRBV21-1|NA|TRBJ2-7|12|NA
TGTGCCAGCAGTCAAGGGGGGGACGAGCAGTACTTC
CASSQGGDEQYF
>TRBV6-1|NA|TRBJ2-2|14|NA
TGTGCCAGCAGTCAGGAGGGTGACACCGGGGAGCTGTTTTTT
CASSQEGDTGELFF
>TRBV11-3|TRBD1|TRBJ1-4|16|NA
TGTGCCAGCAGCACGGGACAGAAAGCAACTAATGAAAAACTGTTTTTT
CASSTGQKATNEKLFF
>TRBV2|TRBD2|TRBJ2-2|16|NA
TGTGCCAGCAAGGGACTAGCGGGATCATTCACCGGGGAGCTGTTTTTT
CASKGLAGSFTGELFF
>TRBV5-1|NA|TRBJ1-1|15|NA
TGCGCCAGCAGTTCCGAAGTCGGGGGGCAGGGTGAAGCTTTCTTT
CASSSEVGGQGEAFF
>TRBV14|NA|TRBJ1-2|13|NA
TGTGCCACCAGGGCGGGGACCAACTATGGCTACACCTTC
CATRAGTNYGYTF
>TRBV28|TRBD2|TRBJ2-3|16|once
TGTGCCAGCAGTTTAGTGGCGGGGGGGCCTGGGGATACGCAGTATTTT
CASSLVAGGPGDTQYF
>TRBV2|NA|TRBJ2-1|12|NA
TGTGCCAGCCACAGGATATCCAATGAGCAGTTCTTC
CASHRISNEQFF
>TRBV5-5|TRBD2|TRBJ2-7|17|NA
TGTGCCAGCAGCTTAAGGACTAGCGGGACAAGCTCCTACGAGCAGTACTTC
CASSLRTSGTSSYEQYF
>TRBV5-4|TRBD1|TRBJ2-1|15|NA
TGTGCCAGCAGCTTAGGGACAGGGGACTACAATGAGCAGTTCTTC
CASSLGTGDYNEQFF
>TRBV5-4|TRBD2|TRBJ2-7|12|once
TGTGCCAGCAGCCGGACTAGGTCCGAGCAGTACTTC
CASSRTRSEQYF
>TRBV21-1|NA|TRBJ2-3|16|NA
TGTGCCAGCAGCAAAGCAGGGAGAGTGGGCACAGATACGCAGTATTTT
CASSKAGRVGTDTQYF
>TRBV6-6|TRBD2|TRBJ2-7|16|NA
TGTGCCAGCAGTTACCCCAGGACGGGGGGTATGTGGGAGCAGTACTTC
CASSYPRTGGMWEQYF
>TRBV29-1|TRBD1|TRBJ1-1|13|NA
TGCAGCGTCGTGGGACAGTGGAACACTGAAGCTTTCTTT
CSVVGQWNTEAFF
>TRBV7-2|TRBD1|TRBJ1-5|15|NA
TGTGCCAGCAGCCGCTCCGGGACAGGGGATCAGCCCCAGCATTTT
CASSRSGTGDQPQHF
>TRBV7-9|TRBD1|TRBJ2-7|15|NA
TGTGCCAGCAGCTTTTCCGGGACAGGGTTCTACGAGCAGTACTTC
CASSFSGTGFYEQYF
>TRBV5-1|TRBD1|TRBJ2-2|16|NA
TGCGCCAGTAGGAGGCAGGGGGCGTTACGGCCCGGGGAGCTGTTTTTT
CASRRQGALRPGELFF
>TRBV7-9|NA|TRBJ1-1|14|NA
TGTGCCAGCAGCTTTGAGTTCCCAAACACTGAAGCTTTCTTT
CASSFEFPNTEAFF
>TRBV19|TRBD1|TRBJ1-3|17|NA
TGTGCCAGTAATTCCGGGACAGTGGATTTCTCTGGAAACACCATATATTTT
CASNSGTVDFSGNTIYF